The present TCR beta chain was sequenced within a study of shared clonotypes between healthy human individuals. General study points: Clonotype sharing across several donors was observed for around 4.5% of naive CD4 clonotypes.

Each PCR replicate from the sorted subsets contained about 180 ng DNA, which is around 30,000 T cell genomes. Here immunoSEQ multiplex PCR was the method, and the copy in TCRdb shows in-frame clones only, minus some. The sample consists of around 1.1 million clones, around 82% of them appearing once. With respect to this clone: Its antigen is undetermined.

The source of this sequence is a man younger than 35 in good health. Some clones in this sample may be carry-over from other donors' samples. Specimen: memory CD4+ T cells from PBMCs. Stated subset: CD45RA-negative fraction.

The CDR3 region is CASSQETSAGGREQFF. CDR3 sequence (DNA): TGCGCCAGCAGCCAAGAGACTAGCGCGGGAGGACGGGAGCAGTTCTTC. J is TRBJ2-1 and V is TRBV4-1; 8 nucleotides match TRBD2. J was trimmed by 10 bases and V by 0 bases; bases with no gene match: 11. Germline lookup yields CDR1 MGHRA and CDR2 YSYEKL. The CDR3 has 16 amino acids.